The 20 T cell receptor beta chains listed next were all sequenced from one sample in a study of CD8 T cells in ankylosing spondylitis. TCRdb re-analysed the 5' RACE reads in MiXCR, keeping a single row per CDR3 protein. The data contain approximately 290,000 distinct CDR3 sequences, about a fifth of them seen just once; the ten biggest clones take up about 3.7%. What was sequenced was blood, either unsorted or a sorted T cell fraction (not recorded which). The receptor source for this set is a female donor with ankylosing spondylitis or in good health (not recorded which).

This clonotype was counted at least ten times. The J gene is TRBJ2-5, the V gene TRBV20-1; 10 bases fit TRBD2. The germline V gene has CDR1 DFQATT and CDR2 SNEGSKA (reference sequence). V was clipped by 6 bases and J by 0 bases; unmatched bases: 4. The CDR3 loop spans 14 amino acids. CDR3 bases: TGCAGTGCGCCACTAGCGGGGTACCAAGAGACCCAGTACTTC. Its translation: CSAPLAGYQETQYF.

V and J are TRBV7-6 and TRBJ1-2; 7 bases are shared with TRBD1. The CDR3 contains 14 residues. The V segment lost 2 bases and the J segment 5 bases; nucleotides outside the gene matches: 5. Germline CDR1 is SGHVS and CDR2 is FNYEAQ. In nucleotides, the CDR3 is TGTGCCAGCAGCTTAATAGGGGGCCAGTATGGCTACACCTTC. Protein: CASSLIGGQYGYTF.

Remarks on this clonotype: At one boundary the junction diverges from the germline segment, which might be a read error. The rearrangement uses TRBV28 and TRBJ2-7; 7 bases are a match to TRBD2. CDR3 length equals 13 residues. Germline V gives CDR1 MDHEN, CDR2 SYDVKM. CDR3 DNA sequence: TGTGCCAGCAGTTCCACTAGCGCCTACGAGCTGTACTTC. It translates to CASSSTSAYELYF.

This clonotype has just a few counts. This chain connects TRBV6-2 or TRBV6-3 to TRBJ1-5, with D maybe TRBD1 (5 bases). The CDR3 is 12 residues long. The V gene lost 2 bases and the J gene lost 12 bases, with 11 bases spanning the gap. Looked up from germline, CDR1 is MNHEY and CDR2 is SVGEGT. Written as DNA, the CDR3 is TGTGCCAGCAGTTACGAACAGGCTTTCCAGCATTTT. This translates into CASSYEQAFQHF.

The chain recombines TRBV28 with TRBJ2-5, with 10 nucleotides matching TRBD2. V dropped 6 bases and J dropped 11; count of bases not matched to a gene: 9. This CDR3 spans 13 amino acids. Germline V CDR1 and CDR2: MDHEN, SYDVKM. Written as DNA, the CDR3 is TGTGCCAGCAGCTTCTTGGTACTAGCGGGACAGTACTTC. Translation gives CASSFLVLAGQYF.

Only a few counts were recorded for this clonotype. This chain joins TRBV12-3 or TRBV12-4 and TRBJ2-7; a possible D gene is TRBD2 (7 bases). The CDR3 length is 15 residues. Trimming left V 4 bases short and J 6 bases short, with 19 bases between. The CDR3: CASSSSGRGGGEQYF. The CDR3 nucleotides are TGTGCCAGCAGTTCATCGGGGAGGGGAGGGGGCGAGCAGTACTTC.

This clonotype was counted at least ten times. V is TRBV10-3 and J is TRBJ2-7; D uncertain. V was pared by 8 bases and J by 5 bases, with 10 bases between. This CDR3 spans 11 amino acids. The germline gives CDR1 ENHRY, CDR2 SYGVKD. CDR3 protein: CAISVKHEQYF. The CDR3 DNA is TGTGCCATCTCGGTCAAGCACGAGCAGTACTTC.

This clonotype has more than one count but fewer than ten. This chain's CDR3 is CASSSKIAGASTDTQYF. The CDR3 DNA reads TGTGCCAGCAGCTCGAAAATAGCGGGCGCTAGCACAGATACGCAGTATTTT. The chain joins TRBV7-2 to TRBJ2-3; 7 positions match TRBD2. The CDR3 has 17 amino acids. V dropped 4 bases and J dropped 0; count of bases not matched to a gene: 10. CDR1 SGHTA and CDR2 FQGNSA come from the germline V gene.

The chain couples TRBV13 to TRBJ2-1; D is ambiguous. Germline CDR1 is PRHDT and CDR2 is FYEKMQ (reference sequence). The CDR3 contains 12 residues. V was clipped by 2 bases and J by 9 bases, with 8 bases between them. CDR3 protein: CASSLKWSEQFF. The CDR3 DNA is TGTGCCAGCAGCTTAAAATGGAGTGAGCAGTTCTTC.

This clonotype was seen once. The CDR3 here is CSARGRQGPSYEQYF. CDR3 in DNA: TGCAGTGCTAGGGGCAGGCAGGGGCCCTCCTACGAGCAGTACTTC. The chain has TRBV20-1 and TRBJ2-7, with a weak D call TRBD1 (6 bases). This CDR3 comprises 15 residues. Per germline, CDR1 DFQATT and CDR2 SNEGSKA (reference sequence). Trimming stripped 3 bases from V and 0 bases from J, with 15 bases between.

This chain joins TRBV4-3 and TRBJ1-4; no clear D gene. Germline CDR1 reads LGHNA; CDR2 reads YSLEER. Trimming left V 0 bases short and J 10 bases short, with 15 bases between. The CDR3 is 15 residues long. This chain's CDR3 is CASSQDRGSERKLFF. The CDR3 nucleotides are TGCGCCAGCAGCCAAGACCGCGGCAGTGAGCGAAAACTGTTTTTT.

V is TRBV2 and J is TRBJ2-7; 9 nucleotides match TRBD2. V was pared by 4 bases and J by 4 bases, with 11 bases of the junction left unmatched. This CDR3 is 16 amino acids long. CDR1 and CDR2 (germline): SNHLY, FYNNEI. The CDR3 DNA reads TGTGCCAGCAGTGCTCTCGATCTAGCGGGATTATACGAGCAGTACTTC. Translated: CASSALDLAGLYEQYF.

This clonotype has a handful of counts. The V call is TRBV12-3 or TRBV12-4, the J call TRBJ2-5, with 9 bases identical to TRBD2. The V gene end was trimmed by 0 bases and the J gene end by 4 bases; junction bases not matched to a gene: 0. The CDR3 spans 14 residues. The CDR3 spells CASSLASGRETQYF. The CDR3 region has the DNA TGTGCCAGCAGTTTAGCTAGCGGGAGAGAGACCCAGTACTTC.

This chain joins TRBV3-1 and TRBJ2-3, with D hard to call. The length of the CDR3 is 15 residues. The V end lost 6 bases, the J end lost 5 bases, and 18 bases lay between the germline ends. The germline V gene encodes CDR1 LGHDT and CDR2 YNNKEL (reference sequence). Written as DNA, the CDR3 is TGTGCCAGCAGACCTCCCGGAACACAAGGAGATACGCAGTATTTT. It yields the protein CASRPPGTQGDTQYF.

This clonotype was recorded many times. This chain connects TRBV12-3 or TRBV12-4 to TRBJ2-1; 15 positions match TRBD2. The CDR3 spans 17 residues. V trimming: 4 bases; J trimming: 6 bases; junction bases outside the gene matches: 7. CDR3 nucleotide sequence: TGTGCCAGCAGTTCCGGACTAGCGGGAGGGCCAGGCAATGAGCAGTTCTTC. As protein: CASSSGLAGGPGNEQFF.

This clonotype was seen more than once but under ten times. The genes are TRBV27 and TRBJ2-7, with 7 bases aligning to TRBD1. Germline CDR1 MNHEY, CDR2 SMNVEV (reference sequence). CDR3 length: 14 residues. Trimming at V came to 6 bases and at J to 5 bases, leaving 10 bases not matched to a gene. CDR3 in DNA: TGTGCCAGCAGCGTTAGGGGGCTTCCGAACGAGCAGTACTTC. Translated, it gives CASSVRGLPNEQYF.

This clonotype was seen more than once but under ten times. The chain carries TRBV3-1 and TRBJ2-4; 8 bases agree with TRBD2. This CDR3 comprises 16 residues. Unmatched junction bases numbered 10, after V lost 2 bases and J lost 7 bases. The germline gives CDR1 LGHDT, CDR2 YNNKEL (reference sequence). The CDR3 protein is CASSQNGDGRGNIQYF. Here the CDR3 DNA reads TGTGCCAGCAGCCAAAATGGTGACGGGAGGGGGAACATTCAGTACTTC. Complete variable domain (other parts from reference TRBV3-1 and TRBJ2-4): DTAVSQTPKYLVTQMGNDKSIKCEQNLGHDTMYWYKQDSKKFLKIMFSYNNKELIINETVPNRFSPKSPDKAHLNLHINSLELGDSAVYFCASSQNGDGRGNIQYFGAGTRLSVL.

This chain uses TRBV5-1 with TRBJ2-7, with TRBD1 identical over 9 bases. The CDR3 loop spans 16 amino acids. V was clipped by 5 bases and J by 5 bases; unmatched bases: 14. Looked up from germline, CDR1 is SGHRS and CDR2 is YFSETQ. Here the CDR3 reads CASSFNAGTGSNEQYF. In DNA form, the CDR3 reads TGCGCCAGCAGTTTTAACGCCGGGACAGGGTCCAACGAGCAGTACTTC.

This clonotype was counted at least ten times. The chain links TRBV7-2 to TRBJ2-7; no firm D call. The CDR3 spans 12 residues. In germline, CDR1 is SGHTA, CDR2 FQGNSA. Trimming left V 5 bases short and J 8 bases short, with 13 bases between. The CDR3 is CASSLPGGQQYF. CDR3 sequence (DNA): TGTGCCAGCAGCCTACCCGGTGGGCAGCAGTACTTC.

The chain is built from TRBV5-1 and TRBJ2-3, with 7 bases that match TRBD1. The junction had 7 bases not matched to a gene; V was cut back by 2 bases and J by 4 bases. The CDR3 runs 15 residues. Germline loops: CDR1 SGHRS, CDR2 YFSETQ. This CDR3 is CASSLPGQYPDTQYF. CDR3 bases: TGCGCCAGCAGCTTACCGGGACAGTACCCAGATACGCAGTATTTT.